The sequence of this T cell receptor (beta chain) was determined in a study of CD8+CD57+ T cells in acquired aplastic anemia. Study-wide results and limits: Between patients and controls, about 31 CD8+ CDR3 sequences were found in common.

For CDR3 and TCR beta VDJ profiling, genomic DNA was the template used. TCRdb recomputed calls from the reads with MiXCR, one row per CDR3 protein. The sample lists about half a million distinct CDR3 sequences, 25% to 40% occurring once. The V gene's germline CDR1 is SGHRS and CDR2 YFSETQ. The V end lost 2 bases, the J end lost 2 bases, and 8 bases lay between the germline ends. The CDR3 is 13 amino acids. Patients selected for sequencing had displayed CD8+CD57+ cell expansion by flow cytometry. Severe acquired aplastic anemia was the diagnosis recorded for all patients. This clonotype appeared many times. No antigen is known for it.

This chain uses TRBV5-1 with TRBJ2-7; D is ambiguous. The sequenced sample was sorted CD4+, CD8+, or CD8+CD57+ T cells (not recorded which) from PBMCs. The receptor comes from a human donor with aplastic anemia. In nucleotides, the CDR3 is TGCGCCAGCAGCTTAACAGAAGCCTACGAGCAGTACTTC. It encodes CASSLTEAYEQYF.